One and the same sample provided the 13 T cell receptor beta chains below, sequenced in a study of CD8 T cells in Susac syndrome. Random hexamers served to reverse transcribe about 0.5 to 1 ug RNA. TCRdb ran MiXCR on the immunoSEQ multiplex PCR reads and lists one entry per CDR3 protein. The sample has 150,000 to 250,000 distinct CDR3 sequences, nearly 95% seen once. Sequences were obtained from CD4+ T cells from PBMCs. These receptors were obtained from a human donor with multiple sclerosis.

The chain is built from TRBV20-1 and TRBJ2-1, with TRBD2 as a possible D gene (5 bases). V was shortened by 6 bases and J by 7 bases, with 22 bases between the two germline ends. There are 15 residues in the CDR3. Germline assignment: CDR1 DFQATT and CDR2 SNEGSKA (reference sequence). The CDR3 region has the DNA TGCAGTGCCCCCCCCGCCAAGGGAGAACTGAATGAGCAGTTCTTC. It is translated as CSAPPAKGELNEQFF.

CDR3 sequence (DNA): TGTGCCAGCACCCCCGGGAGTATACAAGAGACCCAGTACTTC. This sequence encodes CASTPGSIQETQYF. This chain links TRBV11-2 with TRBJ2-5; maybe TRBD2 (6 bases). Germline-derived CDR1 and CDR2 are SGHAT and FQNNGV. Trimming pared 7 bases from V and 2 bases from J, leaving 14 bases between. The CDR3 has 14 amino acids. The full variable domain, in which reference TRBV11-2 and TRBJ2-5 provide the parts outside the CDR3, is EAGVAQSPRYKIIEKRQSVAFWCNPISGHATLYWYQQILGQGPKLLIQFQNNGVVDDSQLPKDRFSAERLKGVDSTLKIQPAKLEDSAVYLCASTPGSIQETQYFGPGTRLLVL.

V usage is TRBV3-1 and J usage is TRBJ2-1, with TRBD1 identical over 8 bases. V shed 2 bases and J 4 bases; nucleotides not matched to a gene: 4. CDR1 LGHDT and CDR2 YNNKEL come from the germline V gene (reference sequence). The CDR3 contains 15 residues. The DNA for the CDR3 is TGTGCCAGCAGCCAACAGGGGGCAGGATACAATGAGCAGTTCTTC. This gives the protein CASSQQGAGYNEQFF.

This clonotype was detected once. The chain has TRBV6-6 and TRBJ2-1, with D unresolved. V lost 7 bases and J lost 7, with 14 bases in between. This CDR3 is 13 amino acids long. Germline CDR1 MNHNY, CDR2 SVGAGI (reference sequence). The CDR3 region has the DNA TGTGCCAGCATCCGACCCCCGATTAATGAGCAGTTCTTC. Amino acids: CASIRPPINEQFF.

This chain joins TRBV30 and TRBJ1-3, with 9 bases identical to TRBD1. The trim removed 2 bases at V and 2 bases at J, leaving 4 bases unmatched. Germline-derived CDR1 and CDR2 are GTSNPN and SVGIG (reference sequence). This CDR3 has 15 residues. The CDR3 sequence is CAWSLNRGPGNTIYF. The CDR3 DNA reads TGTGCCTGGAGTCTCAACAGGGGGCCTGGAAACACCATATATTTT. Using reference TRBV30 and TRBJ1-3 for the parts outside the CDR3, the full variable domain is SQTIHQWPATLVQPVGSPLSLECTVEGTSNPNLYWYRQAAGRGLQLLFYSVGIGQISSEVPQNLSASRPQDRQFILSSKKLLLSDSGFYLCAWSLNRGPGNTIYFGEGSWLTVV.

The rearrangement joins TRBV18 to TRBJ2-7, with 9 bases identical to TRBD1. V shed 4 bases, J shed 2 bases, and the junction held 9 bases outside the gene matches. Germline V gene data show CDR1 as KGHSH and CDR2 as LQKENI. CDR3 length equals 16 residues. The CDR3 DNA reads TGTGCCAGCTCACAAATGCCGGGACAGGGAGCCTACGAGCAGTACTTC. It specifies CASSQMPGQGAYEQYF.

The rearrangement joins TRBV6-1 to TRBJ1-1; possibly TRBD1 for D (6 bases). Germline CDR1 reads MNHNS; CDR2 reads SASEGT. The CDR3 sequence is 15 residues long. Trimming took off 2 bases at V and 2 bases at J, with 12 bases between the two ends. The CDR3 region is CASSEPGQVNTEAFF. CDR3 nucleotides: TGTGCCAGCAGTGAACCGGGACAAGTAAACACTGAAGCTTTCTTT.

The genes are TRBV30 and TRBJ2-7; D possibly corresponds to TRBD2 (6 bases). There are 15 residues in the CDR3. Trimming left V 4 bases short and J 0 bases short, with 16 bases between. Germline CDR1 and CDR2: GTSNPN and SVGIG (reference sequence). CDR3 nucleotide sequence: TGTGCCTGGATGAAGAAGGCGGGGTACTCCTACGAGCAGTACTTC. Translating gives CAWMKKAGYSYEQYF.

The rearrangement uses TRBV30 and TRBJ2-1; D might be TRBD1 or TRBD2, each matching 6 bases. The V and J ends lost 4 bases and 5 bases respectively, with 18 bases between them. This CDR3 has 15 amino acids. Germline V lookup: CDR1 GTSNPN, CDR2 SVGIG (reference sequence). The CDR3 nucleotides read TGTGCCTGGACGGGTGTGGGCGGGACACACAATGAGCAGTTCTTC. This translates into CAWTGVGGTHNEQFF.

The V and J genes are TRBV20-1 and TRBJ2-7, with D possibly TRBD1 on 5 matching bases. V was shortened by 2 bases and J by 3 bases, with 11 bases between the two germline ends. Looked up from germline, CDR1 is DFQATT and CDR2 is SNEGSKA (reference sequence). The CDR3 is made up of 13 amino acids. This chain's CDR3 is CSARPTGDYEQYF. CDR3 bases: TGCAGTGCTAGACCTACAGGAGACTACGAGCAGTACTTC.

This chain connects TRBV7-6 to TRBJ2-5; 7 bases match TRBD1. Germline V gives CDR1 SGHVS, CDR2 FNYEAQ. J was trimmed by 2 bases and V by 5 bases; bases with no gene match: 5. CDR3 size: 14 residues. CDR3 in amino acids: CASSQGTVQETQYF. CDR3 DNA: TGTGCCAGCAGCCAAGGGACAGTTCAAGAGACCCAGTACTTC.

The CDR3 bases are TGTGCCAGCAACCTTGGGACAGAACCGCGGGATACGCAGTATTTT. Amino acids: CASNLGTEPRDTQYF. V usage is TRBV5-4 and J usage is TRBJ2-3; 7 positions match TRBD1. The CDR3 spans 15 residues. The V and J ends lost 6 bases and 6 bases, in that order; junction bases with no gene match: 13. In germline, CDR1 is SGHNT, CDR2 YYREEE (reference sequence).

As to this clonotype: One end of the junction fails to match germline, which may point to a read error. This sequence joins TRBV7-2 and TRBJ2-3; no definite D call. CDR1 and CDR2 from the germline V gene are SGHTA and FQGNSA. CDR3 length: 13 residues. CDR3 amino acids: CASSHRTDGWRSF. In nucleotides, the CDR3 is TGTGCCAGCAGTCATCGAACGGACGGATGGCGCTCCTTT.